This T cell receptor beta chain was sequenced for a study of T cells after yellow fever vaccination. Study results and caveats: Post-booster repertoires contained most primary-vaccination clones again (roughly 97% CD4, approximately 86% CD8). Secondary responses were weaker yet peaked faster, day 5 versus 15.

TCRdb ran MiXCR on the 5' RACE reads and lists one entry per CDR3 protein. The sample contains about 150,000 distinct CDR3 sequences, about 6.2% of which appear only once. This clonotype occurred many times. Its specificity is not known. This CDR3 region has 13 residues. Trimming stripped 7 bases from V and 5 bases from J, with 12 bases between. Germline assignment: CDR1 MNHEY and CDR2 SVGEGT. The clonotype originates from a man under 40 who received the YFV17D yellow fever vaccine. The chain recombines TRBV6-2 or TRBV6-3 with TRBJ2-4; TRBD2 is a possible D gene (6 bases). The sequences come from CD4+ T cells sorted from PBMCs, collected 10 days after the yellow fever booster vaccination. CDR3 loop: CASKGGAQNIQYF. The CDR3 DNA reads TGTGCCAGCAAAGGAGGGGCTCAAAACATTCAGTACTTC.